These 22 T cell receptor beta chains came from one sample sequenced in a study of Ad26.COV2.S vaccination and SARS-CoV-2 variants. The treatment is: around 19 received Ad26.COV2.S at low or high dose, single or two shots; five or six received placebo; per-sample allocation not given. Specimens were obtained on day 63 following the first vaccine or placebo injection. TCRdb keeps only in-frame clones here, not all; method: immunoSEQ multiplex PCR. The table includes approximately 500,000 clones, around nine tenths detected once. This material consisted of peripheral blood, taken in a trial of Ad26.COV2.S vaccine versus placebo. The source of these receptors is a person between 18 and 60 years old who received the Ad26.COV2.S COVID-19 vaccine or a placebo.

This clone was picked up a small number of times. The gene calls are TRBV27 and TRBJ1-1; D unresolved. CDR3 length: 15 amino acids. Trimming cost V 0 bases and J 2 bases, with 10 bases left between them. CDR1 and CDR2 (germline): MNHEY, SMNVEV (reference sequence). The DNA for the CDR3 is TGTGCCAGCAGTTTATCCTATGACACCAACACTGAAGCTTTCTTT. Translation: CASSLSYDTNTEAFF.

This chain joins TRBV3-1 (or the pseudogene TRBV3-2) and TRBJ2-5; D might be TRBD1 (6 bases). This CDR3 has 14 amino acids. The ends were cut back, 5 bases at V and 4 bases at J, with 14 bases in the middle. The germline V gene has CDR1 LGHDT and CDR2 YNNKEL (reference sequence). The CDR3 spells CASSTTGSGETQYF. The DNA for the CDR3 is TGTGCCAGCAGCACAACAGGGTCCGGAGAGACCCAGTACTTC.

V gene TRBV7-3 combines with J gene TRBJ2-1; perhaps TRBD2 as D (5 bases). The V gene lost 5 bases and the J gene lost 6 bases, with 17 bases spanning the gap. The CDR3 runs 15 residues. CDR1 SGHTA and CDR2 FQGTGA come from the germline V gene. CDR3 coding DNA: TGTGCCAGCAGCGTAAGCCCCGGGGTTGGCAATGAGCAGTTCTTC. Its protein is CASSVSPGVGNEQFF.

The chain is built from TRBV6-2 or TRBV6-3 and TRBJ1-1; no reliable D call. The CDR3 has 15 amino acids. V was shortened by 2 bases and J by 0 bases, with 10 bases between the two germline ends. Per germline, CDR1 MNHEY and CDR2 SVGEGT. CDR3 region: CASSYGRQVNTEAFF. Written as DNA, the CDR3 is TGTGCCAGCAGTTACGGTCGTCAGGTGAACACTGAAGCTTTCTTT.

The chain uses TRBV3-1 (or the pseudogene TRBV3-2) and TRBJ2-1, with a possible D match to TRBD2 (6 bases). V was trimmed by 0 bases and J by 0 bases, leaving 18 bases between them. Germline V gene lookup returns CDR1 LGHDT and CDR2 YNNKEL (reference sequence). This CDR3 has 19 residues. CDR3 bases: TGTGCCAGCAGCCAAGAAGGTGGGGGGACTCCAGCCTCCTACAATGAGCAGTTCTTC. Translated: CASSQEGGGTPASYNEQFF.

V gene TRBV30 combines with J gene TRBJ1-5; D remains ambiguous. There are 13 residues in the CDR3. CDR1 and CDR2 (germline): GTSNPN, SVGIG (reference sequence). Deletions cut 1 base from V and 0 bases from J, with 4 bases between. The CDR3 region has the DNA TGTGCCTGGAGTGCGGATAGCAATCAGCCCCAGCATTTT. It encodes CAWSADSNQPQHF. Filled out from reference TRBV30 and TRBJ1-5, the complete variable domain reads SQTIHQWPATLVQPVGSPLSLECTVEGTSNPNLYWYRQAAGRGLQLLFYSVGIGQISSEVPQNLSASRPQDRQFILSSKKLLLSDSGFYLCAWSADSNQPQHFGDGTRLSIL.

CDR3 nucleotide sequence: TGTGCCAGCGGACGACCAGGGGCTAAAGAGACCCAGTACTTC. Translation: CASGRPGAKETQYF. The J gene is TRBJ2-5, the V gene TRBV27; the D gene is possibly TRBD1 (6 bases). This CDR3 region has 14 residues. V lost 8 bases, J lost 3 bases, and 16 bases lay in between. From germline, CDR1 is MNHEY and CDR2 SMNVEV (reference sequence).

The rearrangement joins TRBV4-1 to TRBJ2-7; the match to TRBD1 covers 8 bases. V shed 1 base, J shed 5 bases, and the junction held 19 bases outside the gene matches. Germline V gives CDR1 MGHRA, CDR2 YSYEKL. CDR3 length: 19 amino acids. CDR3 nucleotides: TGCGCCAGCAGCCAAGGCGTTGGGGTAGCGGCAGGGGGCAGGGACGAGCAGTACTTC. Translating it yields CASSQGVGVAAGGRDEQYF.

In the case of this clone: Other DNA variants within this sample encode the same CDR3. The gene calls are TRBV4-3 and TRBJ2-3, with D unclear. Trimming shortened V by 0 bases and J by 5 bases, and 6 bases separated the two germline ends. CDR1 LGHNA and CDR2 YSLEER come from the germline V gene. There are 13 residues in the CDR3. The CDR3 coding sequence is TGCGCCAGCAGCCAAGATTTGGGAGATACGCAGTATTTT. Amino acid sequence: CASSQDLGDTQYF.

The chain carries TRBV27 and TRBJ2-1; TRBD2 matches at 12 bases. The germline V gene has CDR1 MNHEY and CDR2 SMNVEV (reference sequence). The V segment lost 5 bases and the J segment 8 bases; nucleotides outside the gene matches: 10. The CDR3 length is 16 residues. The CDR3: CASSTSTSGRRDEQFF. In nucleotides, the CDR3 is TGTGCCAGCAGTACCTCGACTAGCGGGAGACGCGATGAGCAGTTCTTC.

The chain has TRBV19 and TRBJ2-7, with D possibly being TRBD1 or TRBD2 (7 bases each). Looked up from germline, CDR1 is LNHDA and CDR2 is SQIVND (reference sequence). This CDR3 region has 15 residues. Trimming removed 9 bases from V and 3 bases from J, with 21 bases in between. The DNA for the CDR3 is TGTGCCAGCTCAGACCCCAGGGGGGGAAACTACGAGCAGTACTTC. This codes for CASSDPRGGNYEQYF.

This clone was recorded a few times. The CDR3 DNA follows: TGTGCCAGCAGTTTGGGGACCCCCTACGAGCAGTACTTC. This translates into CASSLGTPYEQYF. The chain couples TRBV12-3 or TRBV12-4 to TRBJ2-7; the D call may be TRBD1 or TRBD2 (5 bases each). Trimming took 3 bases from V and 2 from J, leaving 8 bases between them. CDR3 length: 13 amino acids.

The chain has TRBV28 and TRBJ1-3, with TRBD1 identical over 8 bases. Germline values: CDR1 MDHEN, CDR2 SYDVKM. Unmatched junction bases numbered 9, after V lost 2 bases and J lost 3 bases. There are 17 residues in the CDR3. CDR3 residues: CASSLRGSGTGGNTIYF. The CDR3 nucleotides are TGTGCCAGCAGTTTAAGGGGTTCGGGGACAGGTGGAAACACCATATATTTT.

The J gene is TRBJ2-1, the V gene TRBV11-3; D is possibly TRBD2 (5 bases). The CDR3 extends over 15 amino acids. Germline-derived CDR1 and CDR2 are SGHNT and YENEEA. Trimming took 3 bases from V and 10 from J, leaving 19 bases between them. The DNA of the CDR3 is TGTGCCAGCAGCTTGGGAGAACAATCCTACGAGGAGCAGTTCTTC. Translating it yields CASSLGEQSYEEQFF.

This chain uses TRBV2 with TRBJ1-5; D is perhaps TRBD1 (6 bases). The CDR3 sequence is 15 residues long. V lost 6 bases to trimming and J lost 1 base, with 13 bases between them. The germline V gene encodes CDR1 SNHLY and CDR2 FYNNEI. In DNA, the CDR3 is TGTGCCAGCAGGACGGACAGTCAGAGCAATCAGCCCCAGCATTTT. Translated, it gives CASRTDSQSNQPQHF.

CDR3 region: CASSLGQGAWEQYF. DNA of the CDR3: TGCGCCAGCAGCCTTGGACAGGGGGCTTGGGAGCAGTACTTC. The rearrangement links TRBV4-3 to TRBJ2-7; 11 nucleotides line up with TRBD1. The CDR3 totals 14 residues. Losses at the gene ends were 4 bases for V and 7 bases for J; bases not matched to a gene: 6. In germline, CDR1 is LGHNA, CDR2 YSLEER.

V gene TRBV6-5 combines with J gene TRBJ1-4; 8 bases match TRBD1. Germline CDR1 MNHEY, CDR2 SVGAGI. The CDR3 consists of 14 residues. V shed 6 bases, J shed 5 bases, and the junction held 5 bases outside the gene matches. The DNA for the CDR3 is TGTGCCAGCAGGTCGGACAGGGTAAATGAAAAACTGTTTTTT. Protein sequence: CASRSDRVNEKLFF.

This clone was seen only a few times. V and J are TRBV15 and TRBJ2-2; 9 bases are a match to TRBD2. After removal of 5 bases from V and 6 bases from J, the junction contained 7 bases not matched to a gene. Per the germline V gene, CDR1 is LNHNV and CDR2 is YYDKDF (reference sequence). The CDR3 length is 15 residues. The CDR3: CATSGTSGRSGELFF. As DNA, the CDR3 is TGTGCCACCAGCGGCACCAGCGGGAGGTCCGGGGAGCTGTTTTTT. Using reference TRBV15 and TRBJ2-2 for the parts outside the CDR3, the full variable domain is DAMVIQNPRYQVTQFGKPVTLSCSQTLNHNVMYWYQQKSSQAPKLLFHYYDKDFNNEADTPDNFQSRRPNTSFCFLDIRSPGLGDTAMYLCATSGTSGRSGELFFGEGSRLTVL.

The chain carries TRBV9 and TRBJ1-1, with TRBD1 matching over 11 bases. The CDR3 contains 16 residues. Trimming at V came to 3 bases and at J to 6 bases, leaving 10 bases not matched to a gene. Germline V gene lookup returns CDR1 SGDLS and CDR2 YYNGEE. The DNA of the CDR3 is TGTGCCAGCAGCGAACTAGGGACAGGGGGAATGGCTGAAGCTTTCTTT. This encodes CASSELGTGGMAEAFF.

There are a few counts of this clone. This chain links TRBV10-3 with TRBJ1-2; D unclear. Per germline, CDR1 ENHRY and CDR2 SYGVKD. The CDR3 covers 9 residues. With 11 bases removed from V and 7 bases from J, the gap between germline ends came to 8 bases. The CDR3 DNA is TGTGCCCCTCGGGGTGGCTACACCTTC. It encodes CAPRGGYTF.

This chain joins TRBV9 and TRBJ1-3; D gene uncertain. Germline V gene sequence: CDR1 SGDLS, CDR2 YYNGEE. The CDR3 runs 16 residues. V shed 1 base and J shed 0 bases, with 11 bases lying between them. In nucleotides, the CDR3 is TGTGCCAGCAGCGTAAGCAATCCGAACTCTGGAAACACCATATATTTT. Translation gives CASSVSNPNSGNTIYF.

The chain combines TRBV25-1 with TRBJ1-2; TRBD1 might be the D (6 bases). The CDR3 runs to 12 residues. V was pared by 4 bases and J by 7 bases, with 10 bases between. CDR1 MGHDK and CDR2 SYGVNS come from the germline V gene. For the CDR3, the DNA is TGTGCCAGCAGTGCCCTAGGGGGTGGCTACACCTTC. This sequence encodes CASSALGGGYTF.